Listed below are T cell receptor beta chains from one sample, sequenced in a study of blood T cells in healthy people across ages. TCRdb passed the 5' RACE reads through MiXCR, listing each CDR3 protein once. The sample gives around 320,000 distinct CDR3 sequences, 25% to 30% of which show up once; approximately 29% is in the top ten. The sequencing sample was made of blood. These receptors were taken from an older woman in good health. CDR3s include the opening cysteine and the closing phenylalanine or tryptophan. Each record gives: V gene, clone size, D gene, J gene, CDR3 protein, CDR3 DNA. The D gene is left open where the match is weak. A row's size may be missing; if present it is once, few, many or a size class.

V gene: TRBV29-1
clone size: -
D gene: -
J gene: TRBJ1-2
CDR3 protein: CSVETGYTF
CDR3 DNA: TGCAGCGTTGAAACTGGCTACACCTTC

V gene: TRBV28
clone size: -
D gene: -
J gene: TRBJ2-2
CDR3 protein: CASTPGGTDTGELFF
CDR3 DNA: TGTGCCAGCACCCCTGGGGGGACAGACACCGGGGAGCTGTTTTTT

V gene: TRBV28
clone size: -
D gene: TRBD2
J gene: TRBJ2-5
CDR3 protein: CASSLGASGDETQYF
CDR3 DNA: TGTGCCAGCAGTTTAGGGGCTAGCGGGGATGAGACCCAGTACTTC

V gene: TRBV29-1
clone size: -
D gene: TRBD2
J gene: TRBJ2-7
CDR3 protein: CSGGLAGDEQYF
CDR3 DNA: TGCAGCGGAGGGCTAGCGGGAGACGAGCAGTACTTC

V gene: TRBV7-2
clone size: -
D gene: -
J gene: TRBJ2-6
CDR3 protein: CASSLDLSSGANVLTF
CDR3 DNA: TGTGCCAGCAGCTTAGACTTGAGCTCTGGGGCCAACGTCCTGACTTTC

V gene: TRBV7-3
clone size: -
D gene: -
J gene: TRBJ2-1
CDR3 protein: CASSLTGRDTYNEQFF
CDR3 DNA: TGTGCCAGCAGCTTAACGGGGAGGGACACCTACAATGAGCAGTTCTTC

V gene: TRBV29-1
clone size: many
D gene: -
J gene: TRBJ2-1
CDR3 protein: CSVENHNEQFF
CDR3 DNA: TGCAGCGTTGAAAACCACAATGAGCAGTTCTTC

V gene: TRBV19
clone size: -
D gene: TRBD2
J gene: TRBJ2-2
CDR3 protein: CASSIFGLARGANTGELFF
CDR3 DNA: TGTGCCAGTAGTATTTTCGGACTAGCGAGAGGCGCGAACACCGGGGAGCTGTTTTTT

V gene: TRBV28
clone size: -
D gene: TRBD1
J gene: TRBJ2-5
CDR3 protein: CASSSRTGTVGETQYF
CDR3 DNA: TGTGCCAGCAGTTCCCGGACAGGGACGGTAGGAGAGACCCAGTACTTC

V gene: TRBV5-1
clone size: -
D gene: -
J gene: TRBJ1-4
CDR3 protein: CASSLEVRNEKLFF
CDR3 DNA: TGCGCCAGCAGCTTGGAGGTCCGAAATGAAAAACTGTTTTTT

V gene: TRBV6-1
clone size: few
D gene: TRBD2
J gene: TRBJ2-5
CDR3 protein: CASKLTGLAGVETQYF
CDR3 DNA: TGTGCCAGCAAACTAACGGGACTAGCGGGAGTGGAGACCCAGTACTTC

V gene: TRBV6-1
clone size: few
D gene: -
J gene: TRBJ2-5
CDR3 protein: CASVPGQETQYF
CDR3 DNA: TGTGCCAGCGTTCCGGGCCAAGAGACCCAGTACTTC

V gene: TRBV7-2
clone size: -
D gene: TRBD2
J gene: TRBJ2-2
CDR3 protein: CASSLGGRANTGELFF
CDR3 DNA: TGTGCCAGCAGCTTAGGCGGGAGGGCGAACACCGGGGAGCTGTTTTTT

V gene: TRBV20-1
clone size: many
D gene: TRBD2
J gene: TRBJ2-5
CDR3 protein: CSAEGLAPEQETQYF
CDR3 DNA: TGCAGTGCGGAAGGACTAGCGCCAGAACAAGAGACCCAGTACTTC

V gene: TRBV5-6
clone size: -
D gene: TRBD2
J gene: TRBJ2-1
CDR3 protein: CASSRGLAGDNEQFF
CDR3 DNA: TGTGCCAGCAGCAGGGGACTAGCGGGGGACAATGAGCAGTTCTTC

V gene: TRBV29-1
clone size: -
D gene: -
J gene: TRBJ2-6
CDR3 protein: CSVEDPSAGANVLTF
CDR3 DNA: TGCAGCGTTGAAGATCCGTCCGCTGGGGCCAACGTCCTGACTTTC

V gene: TRBV12-3/TRBV12-4
clone size: few
D gene: -
J gene: TRBJ2-1
CDR3 protein: CASSSEWAQYNEQFF
CDR3 DNA: TGTGCCAGCAGTTCCGAGTGGGCCCAATACAATGAGCAGTTCTTC

V gene: TRBV20-1
clone size: -
D gene: -
J gene: TRBJ2-3
CDR3 protein: CSATTWGPGTDTQYF
CDR3 DNA: TGCAGTGCTACCACCTGGGGGCCAGGCACAGATACGCAGTATTTT

V gene: TRBV7-2
clone size: few
D gene: TRBD1
J gene: TRBJ1-2
CDR3 protein: CASSPRTGGAGNYGYTF
CDR3 DNA: TGTGCCAGCAGCCCCAGGACAGGGGGCGCTGGAAACTATGGCTACACCTTC

V gene: TRBV29-1
clone size: -
D gene: -
J gene: TRBJ1-3
CDR3 protein: CSVAGTPQGNTIYF
CDR3 DNA: TGCAGCGTTGCTGGGACACCCCAAGGCAACACCATATATTTT

V gene: TRBV2
clone size: once
D gene: TRBD1
J gene: TRBJ2-7
CDR3 protein: CASSAGTGYYEQYF
CDR3 DNA: TGTGCCAGCAGTGCCGGGACAGGGTACTACGAGCAGTACTTC

V gene: TRBV5-1
clone size: -
D gene: -
J gene: TRBJ2-3
CDR3 protein: CASSEQGTDTQYF
CDR3 DNA: TGCGCCAGCAGCGAGCAGGGAACAGATACGCAGTATTTT

V gene: TRBV5-1
clone size: -
D gene: -
J gene: TRBJ2-7
CDR3 protein: CASSKDGLSSYEQYF
CDR3 DNA: TGCGCCAGCAGCAAAGACGGACTTAGCTCCTACGAGCAGTACTTC

V gene: TRBV9
clone size: -
D gene: -
J gene: TRBJ2-7
CDR3 protein: CASSPGTAPSYEQYF
CDR3 DNA: TGTGCCAGCAGCCCCGGGACTGCCCCCTCCTACGAGCAGTACTTC

V gene: TRBV7-2
clone size: once
D gene: TRBD1
J gene: TRBJ2-5
CDR3 protein: CASSLVTGVFGETQYF
CDR3 DNA: TGTGCCAGCAGCTTAGTTACAGGGGTGTTCGGGGAGACCCAGTACTTC

V gene: TRBV28
clone size: -
D gene: -
J gene: TRBJ1-2
CDR3 protein: CASSFDGGPSLYGYTF
CDR3 DNA: TGTGCCAGCAGTTTCGACGGGGGCCCCTCGCTCTATGGCTACACCTTC

V gene: TRBV12-3/TRBV12-4
clone size: few
D gene: -
J gene: TRBJ2-5
CDR3 protein: CASSLTRLETQYF
CDR3 DNA: TGTGCCAGCAGCTTGACTAGGTTGGAGACCCAGTACTTC

V gene: TRBV7-3
clone size: few
D gene: TRBD1
J gene: TRBJ2-1
CDR3 protein: CASSILQGARSEQFF
CDR3 DNA: TGTGCCAGCAGCATTCTACAGGGGGCCCGAAGTGAGCAGTTCTTC

V gene: TRBV25-1
clone size: -
D gene: TRBD2
J gene: TRBJ2-1
CDR3 protein: CASSEGLAYNEQFF
CDR3 DNA: TGTGCCAGCAGTGAGGGACTAGCCTACAATGAGCAGTTCTTC